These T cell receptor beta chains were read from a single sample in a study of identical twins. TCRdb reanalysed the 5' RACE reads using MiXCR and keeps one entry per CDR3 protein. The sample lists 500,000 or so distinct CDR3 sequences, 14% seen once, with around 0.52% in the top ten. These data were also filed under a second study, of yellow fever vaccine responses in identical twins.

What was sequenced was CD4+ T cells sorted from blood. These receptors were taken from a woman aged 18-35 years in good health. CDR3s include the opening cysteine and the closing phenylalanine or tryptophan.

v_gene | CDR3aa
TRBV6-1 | CASRSRVTGELFF
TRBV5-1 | CASSFIAGEGADTQYF
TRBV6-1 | CASSTGLAGGEQYF
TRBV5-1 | CASSLGASTQVTQYF
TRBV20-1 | CSASSGKYNEQFF
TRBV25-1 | CASSEPGLHQETQYF
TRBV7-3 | CASSHDSSSYNEQFF
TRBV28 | CASSLSALGRDTEAFF
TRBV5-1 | CASSLLAGVPHEQFF
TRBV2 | CASSPQGVDTQYF
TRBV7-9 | CASSTDRDLDTQYF
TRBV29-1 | CSVASGSTYEQYF
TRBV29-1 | CSVEGGSGYEQYF
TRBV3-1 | CASSLLGPGTDTQYF
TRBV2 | CASTRSLTGELFF
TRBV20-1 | CSARKLGTLDFYEQYF
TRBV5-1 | CASSFQGRKETQYF
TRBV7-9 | CASSYALGETQYF
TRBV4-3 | CASSQGPGYEQFF
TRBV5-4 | CASSFGSSGVEQFF
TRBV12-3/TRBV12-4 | CASSLWLAGGRGEQFF
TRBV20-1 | CSAVPGQGPYGYTF
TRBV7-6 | CASSMTSAYNEQFF
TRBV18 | CASSPRQDNEKLFF
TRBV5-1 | CASSLWQGADTQYF
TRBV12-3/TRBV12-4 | CASSLAARGTEAFF